These 30 T cell receptor beta chains were sequenced from one sample in a study of shared clonotypes between healthy human individuals (TCRdb year 2020). The protocol used for the library was the immunoSEQ multiplex PCR assay. In TCRdb, the immuneACCESS table is reduced to in-frame sequences with V and J assigned. These tables do not hold every clone; where another copy was compared, an unresolved V gene accounts for under half, and the others remain unexplained. The table for this sample lists 2.5 million or so clones; approximately 92% of them were counted only once. Of the sample, roughly 0.15% falls within the top ten clones. The sequencing sample was made of naive CD4+ T cells sorted from blood. In the paper's terms, the cell subset or site label means: CD45RA+ positively selected. The receptors were gathered from a man aged 18 to 35 in good health.

This rearrangement joins TRBV4-3 to TRBJ2-1, with no clear D. The germline V gene encodes CDR1 LGHNA and CDR2 YSLEER. V was pared by 0 bases and J by 7 bases, with 10 bases between. This CDR3 has 14 amino acids. The CDR3 DNA sequence: TGCGCCAGCAGCCAAGACCAGCTGATGAATGAGCAGTTCTTC. As protein: CASSQDQLMNEQFF.

This clone has just one count. The CDR3 DNA sequence: TGTGCCAGCATGGTACAGGGGTATGGCTACACCTTC. Residues: CASMVQGYGYTF. This chain uses TRBV11-3 with TRBJ1-2; 7 nucleotides match TRBD1. The J segment lost 5 bases and the V segment lost 7 bases, leaving 4 bases of the junction unmatched. The CDR3 runs 12 residues. Germline CDR1 and CDR2: SGHNT and YENEEA.

The CDR3 sequence: CASSERTRVNEQFF. The DNA for the CDR3 is TGCGCCAGCAGTGAGAGGACACGGGTCAATGAGCAGTTCTTC. The chain employs TRBV10-1 and TRBJ2-1, with D possibly matching TRBD1 (5 bases). CDR1 and CDR2 from the germline V gene are WNHNN and SYGVQD (reference sequence). V was pared by 2 bases and J by 6 bases, with 11 bases between. The length of the CDR3 is 14 residues.

J is TRBJ2-6 and V is TRBV4-3; the D gene could be TRBD1 or TRBD2 (6 bases each). Germline CDR1 LGHNA, CDR2 YSLEER. The CDR3 spans 17 residues. Trimming left V 0 bases short and J 1 base short, with 10 bases between. CDR3 in amino acids: CASSQEWGASGANVLTF. CDR3 bases: TGCGCCAGCAGCCAAGAGTGGGGGGCTTCTGGGGCCAACGTCCTGACTTTC.

V is TRBV19 and J is TRBJ1-4, with D perhaps matching TRBD1 (6 bases). The germline gives CDR1 LNHDA, CDR2 SQIVND (reference sequence). V lost 7 bases and J 5 bases, leaving 11 bases between the germline ends. The CDR3 extends over 13 amino acids. CDR3: CASNQGLNEKLFF. The CDR3 coding sequence is TGTGCCAGTAACCAGGGGCTGAATGAAAAACTGTTTTTT.

The rearrangement uses TRBV6-1 and TRBJ2-5; 13 nucleotides agree with TRBD2. V shed 6 bases and J 2 bases; nucleotides not matched to a gene: 3. The CDR3 consists of 15 residues. Germline CDR1 MNHNS, CDR2 SASEGT. CDR3 coding DNA: TGTGCCAGCAGCTCGACTAGCGGGGGGCAAGAGACCCAGTACTTC. It codes for CASSSTSGGQETQYF.

The chain is built from TRBV30 and TRBJ2-1; a weak D match, TRBD2 (6 bases). CDR3 length: 12 amino acids. Deletions cut 4 bases from V and 8 bases from J, with 12 bases between. Germline V gene sequence: CDR1 GTSNPN, CDR2 SVGIG (reference sequence). CDR3 DNA: TGTGCCTGGACCAAGACTAGTCATGAGCAGTTCTTC. Protein: CAWTKTSHEQFF.

The chain couples TRBV18 to TRBJ1-6; D not certain. The CDR3 runs 15 residues. Per germline, CDR1 KGHSH and CDR2 LQKENI. V lost 2 bases, J lost 7 bases, and 12 bases lay in between. The CDR3 sequence is CASSPSVAENSPLHF. The DNA of the CDR3 is TGTGCCAGCTCACCATCGGTGGCGGAAAATTCACCCCTCCACTTT.

This chain connects TRBV14 to TRBJ2-3; the match to TRBD1 covers 7 bases. Germline trimming cut 5 bases from V and 5 bases from J; bases unmatched to any gene: 10. From germline, CDR1 is SGHDN and CDR2 FVKESK. The CDR3 loop spans 15 amino acids. The CDR3 loop is CASSNRQGQRDTQYF. Written as DNA, the CDR3 is TGTGCCAGCAGCAATCGACAGGGACAGAGAGATACGCAGTATTTT.

This rearrangement joins TRBV6-5 to TRBJ2-1; D not resolved. Germline V gene data show CDR1 as MNHEY and CDR2 as SVGAGI. The length of the CDR3 is 13 residues. Deletions cut 6 bases from V and 2 bases from J, with 8 bases between. The CDR3 loop is CASRERPYNEQFF. The CDR3, as DNA: TGTGCCAGCAGGGAGCGCCCCTACAATGAGCAGTTCTTC.

The chain combines TRBV10-3 with TRBJ2-1; TRBD1 or TRBD2 may be the D gene (5 bases each). With 5 bases removed from V and 0 bases from J, the gap between germline ends came to 14 bases. The germline gives CDR1 ENHRY, CDR2 SYGVKD. The CDR3 extends over 16 amino acids. The CDR3 DNA reads TGTGCCATCAGTTTTTCGGGACGGAGCTCCTACAATGAGCAGTTCTTC. Translation: CAISFSGRSSYNEQFF.

This clone was counted once. This chain links TRBV2 with TRBJ2-2, with TRBD2 matching over 9 bases. This CDR3 comprises 16 residues. Germline V lookup: CDR1 SNHLY, CDR2 FYNNEI. Trimming took 11 bases from V and 3 from J; bases not matched to a gene: 13. The CDR3 sequence is CAGYISGGGDTGELFF. The DNA for the CDR3 is TGTGCCGGCTACATTAGCGGGGGCGGGGACACCGGGGAGCTGTTTTTT. Variable domain in full (rest from reference TRBV2 and TRBJ2-2): EPEVTQTPSHQVTQMGQEVILRCVPISNHLYFYWYRQILGQKVEFLVSFYNNEISEKSEIFDDQFSVERPDGSNFTLKIRSTKLEDSAMYFCAGYISGGGDTGELFFGEGSRLTVL.

On this clone: Distinct nucleotide sequences in the sample also encode this CDR3. This rearrangement joins TRBV6-1 to TRBJ1-2, with D hard to call. Trimming removed 2 bases from V and 3 bases from J, with 13 bases in between. CDR1 MNHNS and CDR2 SASEGT come from the germline V gene. The CDR3 extends over 15 amino acids. The CDR3 reads CASSESPGPDYGYTF. The CDR3 nucleotides read TGTGCCAGCAGTGAAAGTCCGGGTCCTGACTATGGCTACACCTTC.

This chain links TRBV5-4 with TRBJ2-3, with a possible D match to TRBD2 (7 bases). Germline V gene data show CDR1 as SGHNT and CDR2 as YYREEE (reference sequence). CDR3 size: 16 residues. Trimming removed 2 bases from V and 0 bases from J, with 13 bases in between. CDR3 in DNA: TGTGCCAGCAGCTTTGCCGGGGGGCGTAGCACAGATACGCAGTATTTT. Amino acids: CASSFAGGRSTDTQYF.

The chain couples TRBV6-1 to TRBJ2-7; D possibly matches TRBD1 or TRBD2 (6 bases each). Trimming removed 8 bases at V and 3 bases at J, with 14 bases between. Germline values: CDR1 MNHNS, CDR2 SASEGT. The CDR3 is 13 residues long. Here the CDR3 DNA reads TGTGCCAGCCGCTCGGGGGCCCACTACGAGCAGTACTTC. Its translation: CASRSGAHYEQYF.

The chain couples TRBV19 to TRBJ2-3; TRBD2 might be the D (6 bases). The CDR3 sequence is 16 residues long. Germline V gene data show CDR1 as LNHDA and CDR2 as SQIVND (reference sequence). V dropped 6 bases and J dropped 4 bases, with 20 bases sitting between them. The CDR3 DNA is TGTGCCAGTAGGAGGCGGGGTTTAACAGTGGCAGATACGCAGTATTTT. Residues: CASRRRGLTVADTQYF.

J is TRBJ1-5 and V is TRBV5-1; D gene unclear. This CDR3 comprises 11 residues. Between the trimmed V and J ends, which lost 7 bases and 4 bases, there was a span of 6 bases. The V gene's germline CDR1 is SGHRS and CDR2 YFSETQ. The CDR3 DNA follows: TGCGCCAGCTTCAAGAATCAGCCCCAGCATTTT. Its translation is CASFKNQPQHF.

V usage is TRBV19 and J usage is TRBJ1-1; D call uncertain. Trimming cost V 0 bases and J 4 bases, with 15 bases left between them. CDR1 LNHDA and CDR2 SQIVND come from the germline V gene (reference sequence). This CDR3 comprises 16 residues. The CDR3 DNA is TGTGCCAGTAGTATAGATGCTCCGGGAAGGTCCACTGAAGCTTTCTTT. It encodes CASSIDAPGRSTEAFF.

Points on this clone: In the same sample, other DNA sequences code for this CDR3. The J gene is TRBJ2-5, the V gene TRBV5-1; the D gene is possibly TRBD1 (6 bases). V gave up 0 bases and J gave up 4 bases, with 13 bases separating them. The CDR3 runs 15 residues. In germline, CDR1 is SGHRS, CDR2 YFSETQ. CDR3 residues: CASSLAGQGRETQYF. In nucleotides, the CDR3 is TGCGCCAGCAGCTTGGCGGGACAAGGTAGAGAGACCCAGTACTTC.

The V gene is TRBV5-1, the J gene TRBJ1-4, with 9 bases identical to TRBD1. CDR1 SGHRS and CDR2 YFSETQ come from the germline V gene. V was pared by 4 bases and J by 5 bases, with 6 bases of the junction left unmatched. The CDR3 length is 15 residues. CDR3 sequence: CASSIGQGLNEKLFF. Written as DNA, the CDR3 is TGCGCCAGCAGCATAGGACAGGGGTTAAATGAAAAACTGTTTTTT.

The table lists this clone with a count of one. The rearrangement joins TRBV2 to TRBJ2-6, with no clear D. The CDR3 totals 16 residues. Germline V CDR1 and CDR2: SNHLY, FYNNEI. Trimming pared 7 bases from V and 3 bases from J, leaving 16 bases between. CDR3 protein: CASIPAGSHGANVLTF. DNA for the CDR3: TGTGCCAGCATCCCAGCCGGGTCGCATGGGGCCAACGTCCTGACTTTC.

The chain couples TRBV18 to TRBJ1-5; D not certain. The V end was cut by 2 bases, the J end by 6 bases, with 14 bases between. The CDR3 extends over 15 amino acids. Germline lookup yields CDR1 KGHSH and CDR2 LQKENI. CDR3 region: CASSPSVGFGQPQHF. CDR3 bases: TGTGCCAGCTCACCATCGGTAGGTTTTGGTCAGCCCCAGCATTTT.

The rearrangement links TRBV5-1 to TRBJ2-3; D gene ambiguous. V lost 5 bases and J 0 bases, leaving 13 bases between the germline ends. The CDR3 runs to 15 residues. The germline V gene has CDR1 SGHRS and CDR2 YFSETQ. Written as DNA, the CDR3 is TGCGCCAGCAGTTCAGCGTTCCTTAGCACAGATACGCAGTATTTT. Translating it yields CASSSAFLSTDTQYF.

With regard to this clone: The same CDR3 can be traced to other DNA sequences in this sample. This rearrangement joins TRBV18 to TRBJ1-1; D is uncertain. Deletions cut 3 bases from V and 5 bases from J, with 10 bases between. CDR1 is KGHSH and CDR2 is LQKENI in the germline V gene. CDR3 length: 13 amino acids. CDR3 loop: CASSPAEGTEAFF. The CDR3 DNA reads TGTGCCAGCTCACCCGCCGAGGGAACTGAAGCTTTCTTT.

The rearrangement uses TRBV5-1 and TRBJ2-7; 7 nucleotides align to TRBD2. The CDR3 contains 15 residues. Germline V gene lookup returns CDR1 SGHRS and CDR2 YFSETQ. The V segment lost 0 bases and the J segment 7 bases; nucleotides outside the gene matches: 10. CDR3 sequence reads: CASSLDGPPSGEQYF. The CDR3 DNA follows: TGCGCCAGCAGCTTGGATGGTCCCCCTAGCGGTGAGCAGTACTTC.

The genes are TRBV9 and TRBJ1-5; the D gene is possibly TRBD1 (5 bases). CDR3 length: 14 residues. From germline, CDR1 is SGDLS and CDR2 YYNGEE. V lost 4 bases to trimming and J lost 2 bases, with 10 bases between them. For the CDR3, the DNA is TGTGCCAGCAGCTGGGACGGAGGCAATCAGCCCCAGCATTTT. Translation: CASSWDGGNQPQHF.

V usage is TRBV2 and J usage is TRBJ1-5; no clear D. Germline values: CDR1 SNHLY, CDR2 FYNNEI. There are 13 residues in the CDR3. V lost 4 bases, J lost 3 bases, and 7 bases lay in between. CDR3 amino acids: CASSGENNQPQHF. In DNA, the CDR3 is TGTGCCAGCAGTGGGGAGAACAATCAGCCCCAGCATTTT. Drawing the rest from reference TRBV2 and TRBJ1-5, the complete variable domain is EPEVTQTPSHQVTQMGQEVILRCVPISNHLYFYWYRQILGQKVEFLVSFYNNEISEKSEIFDDQFSVERPDGSNFTLKIRSTKLEDSAMYFCASSGENNQPQHFGDGTRLSIL.

The rearrangement uses TRBV7-9 and TRBJ2-7, with no clear D. Germline V lookup: CDR1 SEHNR, CDR2 FQNEAQ (reference sequence). Between the trimmed V and J ends, which lost 5 bases and 7 bases, there was a span of 15 bases. The CDR3 length is 13 residues. CDR3 residues: CASSTQGIREQYF. CDR3 coding DNA: TGTGCCAGCAGCACACAAGGGATCCGGGAGCAGTACTTC.

To note about this clone: One end of the junction varies from germline; a read error may be responsible. This sequence joins TRBV10-2 and TRBJ1-2, with 7 bases matching TRBD1. The CDR3 length is 15 residues. The germline CDR1 and CDR2 sequences are WSHSY and SAAADI. The CDR3, as DNA: TGCGCCAGCAGAGAGTACAGGGGCGCTTTGGCTGGCTACACCTTC. It yields the protein CASREYRGALAGYTF.

This rearrangement joins TRBV5-1 to TRBJ1-2; TRBD1 is a possible D gene (5 bases). The V end lost 0 bases, the J end lost 2 bases, and 8 bases lay between the germline ends. The length of the CDR3 is 14 residues. Germline values: CDR1 SGHRS, CDR2 YFSETQ. As DNA, the CDR3 is TGCGCCAGCAGCTTGGCACAGGACAACTATGGCTACACCTTC. This encodes CASSLAQDNYGYTF.